This T cell receptor (beta chain) comes out of a study of beta chain features in type 1 diabetes. Whole-study context: There were some 100,000,000 sorted cells examined across all samples. Study observations and caveats: Whether HLA type influences TCRB rearrangement remained unresolved here. For type 1 diabetes patients, VDJ junctions showed fewer insertions and more deletions. People with Type 1 diabetes carried modestly yet significantly shorter TCRB CDR3s in all four CD4+ subsets.

V lost 5 bases, J lost 0 bases, and 8 bases stayed unmatched. This CDR3 has 17 residues. The germline V gene has CDR1 SGHTA and CDR2 FQGNSA. This clone showed up just a few times. Its antigen is undetermined. cDNA synthesis used the whole RNA isolate, giving expressed TCRB sequences. Here immunoSEQ multiplex PCR was the method, and the copy in TCRdb shows in-frame clones only, minus some. The data contain about 300,000 clones, about 14% of them singletons. The TCR originated in a woman between 18 and 29 years old with type 1 diabetes. This chain connects TRBV7-2 to TRBJ2-1; 9 nucleotides align to TRBD2. Sequenced: naive CD4+ T cells from blood. CDR3 loop: CASSLRTSVLSYNEQFF. CDR3 DNA sequence: TGTGCCAGCAGCCTCCGGACTAGCGTACTCTCCTACAATGAGCAGTTCTTC.